A selection of T cell receptor beta chains follows, all from one sample in a study of T cell responses to AZD1222 COVID-19 vaccine. Sequencing was performed with immunoSEQ multiplex PCR; in TCRdb, only in-frame clones are kept and a portion is missing. The sample lists about 140,000 clones, around 90% occurring once. The starting material was peripheral blood, obtained on day 0 of AZD1222 vaccination. The receptors shown here come from an adult in good health. CDR3s include the opening cysteine and the closing phenylalanine or tryptophan. D genes are given only for firm matches. Clone size is stated in some rows and not others, as once, few, many or a class when expanded.

TRBV18	-	TRBJ2-5	-	CAIQETQYF	TGTGCCATCCAGGAGACCCAGTACTTC
TRBV2	few	TRBJ2-7	-	CASKSETGVF	TGTGCCAGCAAATCGGAGACAGGTGTCTTC
TRBV5-1	-	TRBJ2-5	-	CASKRIPPREETQYF	TGCGCCAGCAAAAGGATCCCCCCTCGAGAGGAGACCCAGTACTTC
TRBV9	-	TRBJ2-1	TRBD2	CASSLGPAGGVREQFF	TGTGCCAGCAGCCTAGGTCCGGCGGGAGGAGTGCGTGAGCAGTTCTTC
TRBV6-5	-	TRBJ2-7	-	CASNPGQTIIEQYF	TGTGCCAGCAACCCCGGACAGACCATAATCGAGCAGTACTTC
TRBV18	-	TRBJ1-2	-	CASSPIEGDGYTF	TGTGCCAGCTCACCTATCGAGGGGGACGGCTACACCTTC
TRBV6-2/TRBV6-3	-	TRBJ1-1	-	CASSYWMSPQGAFF	TGTGCCAGCAGCTATTGGATGAGCCCCCAGGGAGCTTTCTTT
TRBV30	-	TRBJ1-1	-	CAWTGLGGRNTEAFF	TGTGCCTGGACCGGACTAGGGGGTAGGAACACTGAAGCTTTCTTT
TRBV5-1	-	TRBJ2-1	-	CASTLGGLTAYNEQFF	TGCGCCAGCACCCTAGGGGGTTTGACGGCCTACAATGAGCAGTTCTTC
TRBV4-1	-	TRBJ2-2	-	CASSHLDLGWVTGELFF	TGCGCCAGCAGCCATTTGGACCTTGGGTGGGTCACCGGGGAGCTGTTTTTT
TRBV7-9	-	TRBJ2-6	TRBD1	CASSRRQGPGANVLTF	TGTGCCAGCAGCCGCCGACAGGGTCCCGGGGCCAACGTCCTGACTTTC
TRBV9	-	TRBJ2-1	-	CASSVIEGDEQFF	TGTGCCAGCAGCGTAATTGAGGGTGATGAGCAGTTCTTC
TRBV28	-	TRBJ2-7	TRBD2	CASSVAGGSYEQYF	TGTGCCAGCAGTGTAGCGGGAGGTTCCTACGAGCAGTACTTC
TRBV28	-	TRBJ1-1	TRBD1	CASTRDSGNTEAFF	TGTGCCAGCACCCGGGACAGCGGGAACACTGAAGCTTTCTTT
TRBV19	-	TRBJ1-5	-	CASRQMHRVNQPQHF	TGTGCCAGTCGCCAAATGCACAGGGTGAATCAGCCCCAGCATTTT
TRBV4-3	-	TRBJ2-1	-	CASSHFGGSNEQFF	TGCGCCAGCAGCCACTTCGGGGGCTCTAATGAGCAGTTCTTC
TRBV6-5	-	TRBJ2-7	TRBD2	CASSYVAGVKYEQYF	TGTGCCAGCAGTTACGTGGCGGGAGTCAAGTACGAGCAGTACTTC
TRBV7-9	-	TRBJ1-5	-	CASSLDRQPQHF	TGTGCCAGCAGCTTAGATAGGCAGCCCCAGCATTTT
TRBV12-3/TRBV12-4	-	TRBJ2-2	-	CASRPLGGELFF	TGTGCCAGCAGGCCTCTAGGCGGGGAGCTGTTTTTT
TRBV5-4	-	TRBJ2-7	TRBD2	CASSPGTSGLSYEQYF	TGTGCCAGCAGCCCTGGGACTAGCGGGTTATCCTACGAGCAGTACTTC
TRBV7-2	-	TRBJ2-7	-	CASSSKGGKTLVFNVEQYF	TGTGCCAGCAGCTCGAAGGGCGGGAAGACCCTGGTTTTTAATGTAGAGCAGTACTTC
TRBV3-1/TRBV3-2	-	TRBJ2-1	TRBD2	CASSQVSGRAYEQFF	TGTGCCAGCAGCCAAGTCAGTGGGAGGGCGTATGAGCAGTTCTTC
TRBV7-2	-	TRBJ2-3	-	CASSTSDTQYF	TGTGCCAGCAGCACCTCAGATACGCAGTATTTT
TRBV3-1/TRBV3-2	-	TRBJ2-5	-	CASSPSDQLQETQYF	TGTGCCAGCAGCCCATCCGACCAGCTCCAGGAGACCCAGTACTTC
TRBV18	-	TRBJ2-7	TRBD1	CASSPRVRDRAHEQYF	TGTGCCAGCTCACCACGGGTCCGGGACAGGGCCCACGAGCAGTACTTC
TRBV12-3/TRBV12-4	-	TRBJ1-5	-	CARDLYSNQPQHF	TGTGCCAGGGACCTCTATAGCAATCAGCCCCAGCATTTT
TRBV7-9	few	TRBJ1-2	-	CASRPKGGEYGYTF	TGTGCCAGCAGGCCCAAGGGGGGAGAATATGGCTACACCTTC
TRBV19	-	TRBJ1-1	-	CASSPQELMNTEAFF	TGTGCCAGTAGTCCACAGGAGTTAATGAACACTGAAGCTTTCTTT
TRBV14	-	TRBJ2-5	TRBD2	CASSPTSGAQETQYF	TGTGCCAGCAGTCCGACTAGCGGTGCCCAAGAGACCCAGTACTTC
TRBV19	-	TRBJ2-7	-	CASSTASTTSYEQYF	TGTGCCAGTAGTACGGCTAGCACTACCTCCTACGAGCAGTACTTC
TRBV27	-	TRBJ2-3	-	CASSGTVDTQYF	TGTGCCAGCAGTGGGACGGTGGATACGCAGTATTTT
TRBV27	-	TRBJ2-7	TRBD2	CASSLRGSGRYEQYF	TGTGCCAGCAGCCTGCGCGGTAGCGGGAGATACGAGCAGTACTTC
TRBV27	-	TRBJ1-1	-	CASTLMEGSSKAFF	TGTGCCAGCACCCTAATGGAGGGCAGTTCGAAAGCTTTCTTT
TRBV12-3/TRBV12-4	-	TRBJ1-1	TRBD1	CASSLPGTGAAFF	TGTGCCAGCAGTCTTCCCGGGACAGGGGCGGCTTTCTTT
TRBV11-3	-	TRBJ2-1	-	CASSLDQVRGEQFF	TGTGCCAGCAGCTTAGATCAGGTGAGAGGTGAGCAGTTCTTC
TRBV12-3/TRBV12-4	-	TRBJ2-3	-	CASRQLTDTQYF	TGTGCCAGCAGGCAATTGACAGATACGCAGTATTTT
TRBV30	-	TRBJ2-1	TRBD2	CAWRVAGGAYNEQFF	TGTGCCTGGAGGGTAGCGGGAGGTGCCTACAATGAGCAGTTCTTC
TRBV7-8	-	TRBJ2-1	-	CASSLEGHEQFF	TGTGCCAGCAGCTTAGAGGGGCATGAGCAGTTCTTC
TRBV7-8	-	TRBJ2-7	-	CASGGRSSYEQYF	TGTGCCAGCGGGGGAAGGAGCTCCTACGAGCAGTACTTC
TRBV28	-	TRBJ1-1	TRBD1	CASSSPQGDTEAFF	TGTGCCAGCAGTTCACCTCAGGGGGACACTGAAGCTTTCTTT
TRBV11-2	once	TRBJ2-7	TRBD2	CASSRETSMSEQYF	TGTGCCAGCAGCCGAGAGACTAGCATGTCTGAGCAGTACTTC
TRBV15	-	TRBJ1-4	-	CATSRVKATNEKLFF	TGTGCCACCAGCAGAGTGAAGGCAACTAATGAAAAACTGTTTTTT
TRBV27	once	TRBJ1-6	-	CASKPSGSYNSPLHF	TGTGCCAGTAAACCGTCGGGCTCCTATAATTCACCCCTCCACTTT
TRBV6-2/TRBV6-3	-	TRBJ2-7	-	CASSTAYEQYF	TGTGCCAGCAGTACAGCATACGAGCAGTACTTC
TRBV7-9	-	TRBJ1-2	-	CASRAKGADYGYTF	TGTGCCAGCAGGGCCAAAGGGGCCGACTATGGCTACACCTTC
TRBV20-1	-	TRBJ1-4	-	CSASSQAGEKLFF	TGCAGTGCTAGTTCTCAGGCGGGGGAAAAACTGTTTTTT
TRBV9	-	TRBJ2-1	TRBD1	CASSVREGTGGHEQFF	TGTGCCAGCAGCGTGAGGGAAGGGACAGGGGGCCATGAGCAGTTCTTC
TRBV7-2	-	TRBJ2-7	-	CASSPGVFLSYEQYF	TGTGCCAGCAGCCCAGGGGTCTTCCTCTCCTACGAGCAGTACTTC
TRBV30	-	TRBJ1-4	TRBD1	CAWSVMTGASEKLFF	TGTGCCTGGAGTGTAATGACAGGGGCTAGTGAAAAACTGTTTTTT
TRBV9	-	TRBJ2-5	TRBD2	CASSRKLPTPGLAVQETQYF	TGTGCCAGCAGCCGGAAACTACCAACGCCGGGACTAGCGGTTCAAGAGACCCAGTACTTC
TRBV6-4	-	TRBJ2-1	-	CASSDGARNEQFF	TGTGCCAGCAGTGATGGAGCCCGGAATGAGCAGTTCTTC